Listed below are T cell receptor beta chains from one sample, sequenced in a study of blood T cell repertoires in COVID-19. Generated by immunoSEQ multiplex PCR, the TCRdb table keeps only in-frame clones and is missing some. The top ten hold 2.6% of the sample, which has about 82,000 clones, about 74% seen once. Sequencing input: peripheral blood. The receptors derive from a human donor with acute or convalescent COVID-19. The donor label of this sample is uncertain. The CDR3 runs from the conserved cysteine through the conserved F or W. The D gene is left open where the match is weak. Rows give clone size only sometimes, using once, few, many, or a class for an expanded clone.

size	D	J	length	V	CDR3	DNA
NA	NA	TRBJ2-7	14	TRBV28	CASSPPGTPYEQYF	TGTGCCAGCAGCCCCCCCGGGACACCCTACGAGCAGTACTTC
few	NA	TRBJ2-1	15	TRBV5-1	CASSSGQNQVDEQFF	TGCGCCAGCAGCTCTGGACAGAATCAAGTCGATGAGCAGTTCTTC
NA	NA	TRBJ1-1	13	TRBV6-4	CASRQTPNTEAFF	TGTGCCAGCAGACAGACACCGAACACTGAAGCTTTCTTT
NA	NA	TRBJ1-3	16	TRBV5-1	CASSPGQFSAGNTIYF	TGCGCCAGCAGCCCCGGACAGTTCTCAGCCGGAAACACCATATATTTT
few	NA	TRBJ1-2	12	TRBV25-1	CASSEVRDGYTF	TGTGCCAGCAGTGAGGTACGGGATGGCTACACCTTC
NA	NA	TRBJ2-1	14	TRBV7-9	CASSSDSISNEQFF	TGTGCCAGCAGCTCGGACAGTATAAGTAATGAGCAGTTCTTC
NA	TRBD2	TRBJ2-3	16	TRBV7-2	CASSLGASGGTDTQYF	TGTGCCAGCAGCTTAGGAGCTAGCGGGGGCACAGATACGCAGTATTTT
few	NA	TRBJ2-5	13	TRBV4-2	CASSPSGEETQYF	TGTGCCAGCAGCCCGTCCGGGGAAGAGACCCAGTACTTC
once	TRBD1	TRBJ1-5	16	TRBV19	CASSKTLQGGSQPQHF	TGTGCCAGTAGTAAAACCCTGCAGGGGGGAAGTCAGCCCCAGCATTTT
NA	TRBD2	TRBJ2-7	16	TRBV5-1	CASSSLPSGSAYEQYF	TGCGCCAGCAGCTCCTTGCCTAGCGGGAGCGCCTACGAGCAGTACTTC
NA	NA	TRBJ2-7	15	TRBV7-3	CASSLYRAEGYEQYF	TGTGCCAGCAGCTTATATCGAGCGGAGGGCTACGAGCAGTACTTC
NA	TRBD2	TRBJ2-3	11	TRBV20-1	CSASLAGVVYF	TGCAGTGCTTCCCTAGCGGGAGTAGTGTATTTT
NA	TRBD2	TRBJ2-2	13	TRBV10-1	CASGGGNTGELFF	TGCGCCAGCGGGGGGGGGAACACCGGGGAGCTGTTTTTT
NA	NA	TRBJ2-1	11	TRBV28	CASPQGNEQFF	TGTGCCAGCCCCCAGGGCAATGAGCAGTTCTTC
few	NA	TRBJ1-1	14	TRBV11-2	CASRAPGGFVEAFF	TGTGCCAGCAGAGCGCCCGGGGGGTTCGTAGAAGCTTTCTTT
NA	TRBD2	TRBJ2-1	15	TRBV11-2	CASSPQASGGNEQFF	TGTGCCAGCAGCCCTCAGGCTAGCGGGGGCAATGAGCAGTTCTTC
few	NA	TRBJ2-7	14	TRBV6-5	CASRGGQTPYEQYF	TGTGCCAGCAGGGGGGGACAGACTCCCTACGAGCAGTACTTC
NA	NA	TRBJ2-2	16	TRBV5-6	CASSLFREANTGELFF	TGTGCCAGCAGCTTGTTCAGGGAGGCGAACACCGGGGAGCTGTTTTTT
NA	TRBD2	TRBJ2-4	17	TRBV15	CATSRSGSVVGGNIQYF	TGTGCCACCAGCAGGAGCGGGAGTGTGGTTGGGGGAAACATTCAGTACTTC
NA	NA	TRBJ2-4	13	TRBV29-1	CSVERGTPAIQYF	TGCAGCGTTGAACGCGGGACTCCGGCCATTCAGTACTTC
few	TRBD2	TRBJ2-1	15	TRBV7-2	CASSSQAGSFGEQFF	TGTGCCAGCAGCTCCCAAGCGGGGAGTTTCGGTGAGCAGTTCTTC
NA	NA	TRBJ2-7	15	TRBV11-2	CASSRGRGNSYEQYF	TGTGCCAGCAGCCGTGGGCGGGGCAACTCCTACGAGCAGTACTTC
NA	TRBD1	TRBJ2-7	14	TRBV4-3	CASSPRQGIYEQYF	TGCGCCAGCAGCCCCCGACAGGGTATCTACGAGCAGTACTTC
NA	NA	TRBJ1-2	17	TRBV28	CASSLPRDSPFRRGYTF	TGTGCCAGCAGTCTCCCGAGGGACTCGCCCTTCAGGAGGGGCTACACCTTC
NA	NA	TRBJ1-2	14	TRBV28	CASSPSPGWYGYTF	TGTGCCAGCAGCCCCTCCCCGGGATGGTATGGCTACACCTTC
NA	TRBD1	TRBJ1-3	15	TRBV4-1	CASSPSQGAGNTIYF	TGCGCCAGCAGCCCATCTCAGGGGGCTGGAAACACCATATATTTT
NA	NA	TRBJ2-7	14	TRBV5-5	CASSLFTPPYEQYF	TGTGCCAGCAGCTTGTTTACTCCCCCCTACGAGCAGTACTTC
NA	TRBD1	TRBJ1-5	13	TRBV10-3	CAISGTGDQPQHF	TGTGCCATCAGTGGGACAGGGGATCAGCCCCAGCATTTT
NA	NA	TRBJ2-1	17	TRBV9	CASSVEVLRAGDNEQFF	TGTGCCAGCAGCGTAGAGGTTTTGCGAGCGGGTGACAATGAGCAGTTCTTC
few	TRBD1	TRBJ1-5	15	TRBV5-4	CASSPGTGPNQPQHF	TGTGCCAGCAGCCCCGGGACAGGCCCTAATCAGCCCCAGCATTTT
NA	TRBD1	TRBJ1-2	14	TRBV5-4	CASSVGQLNYGYTF	TGTGCCAGCAGCGTGGGACAGCTTAACTATGGCTACACCTTC
once	NA	TRBJ1-1	13	TRBV3-1/TRBV3-2	CASSLREETQAFF	TGTGCCAGCAGCCTCAGGGAAGAGACGCAAGCTTTCTTT